This TCR beta chain comes out of a study of OX40 agonist ivuxolimab in advanced cancers. Measured with immunoSEQ multiplex PCR; TCRdb has only the in-frame clones, and not every one. The table records tens of thousands of clones, roughly 85% of them present only once. V lost 5 bases and J lost 0, with 11 bases in between. This CDR3 is built from 15 residues. CDR1 is MNHNY and CDR2 is SVGAGI in the germline V gene (reference sequence). There are a few counts of this clone. The sequence came from an adult with an advanced solid tumor such as melanoma, head and neck, liver or kidney cancer. The sequencing used CD4+ or CD8+ T cells sorted from blood, collected in a trial of the OX40 agonist ivuxolimab. The chain links TRBV6-6 to TRBJ1-5; TRBD1 might be the D (6 bases). The CDR3 reads CASSLRGDSNQPQHF. In DNA, the CDR3 is TGTGCCAGCAGTCTCAGGGGAGATAGCAATCAGCCCCAGCATTTT.